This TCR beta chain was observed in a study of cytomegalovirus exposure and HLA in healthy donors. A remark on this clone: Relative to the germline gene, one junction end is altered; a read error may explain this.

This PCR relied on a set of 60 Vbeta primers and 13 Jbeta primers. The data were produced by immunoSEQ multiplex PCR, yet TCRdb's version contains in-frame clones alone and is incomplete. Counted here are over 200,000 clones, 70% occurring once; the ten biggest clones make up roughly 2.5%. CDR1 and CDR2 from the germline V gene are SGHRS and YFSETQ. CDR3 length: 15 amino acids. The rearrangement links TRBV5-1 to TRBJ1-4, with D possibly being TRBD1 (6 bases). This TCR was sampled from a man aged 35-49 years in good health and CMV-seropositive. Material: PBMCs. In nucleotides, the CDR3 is TGCGCCAGCAGCTTGGAAGGACAGAGTCGTGGAAAAGTGTTTTTT. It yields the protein CASSLEGQSRGKVFF.